The 27 T cell receptor beta chains given below trace back to one sample, sequenced in a study of Ad26.COV2.S vaccination and SARS-CoV-2 variants. The treatment was: around 19 received Ad26.COV2.S at low or high dose, single or two shots; 5 received placebo; per-sample allocation not given. Material that was analyzed had been drawn on day 63 after the first vaccine or placebo injection. TCRdb keeps only in-frame clones here, not all; method: immunoSEQ multiplex PCR. The table has about 390,000 clones, 75% to 90% seen once. Specimen: peripheral blood, collected in a trial of Ad26.COV2.S vaccine versus placebo. These receptors came from a person aged 18-60 years who received the Ad26.COV2.S COVID-19 vaccine or a placebo.

This rearrangement joins TRBV6-5 to TRBJ1-1; 9 bases are shared with TRBD1. V was pared by 6 bases and J by 6 bases, with 11 bases of the junction left unmatched. Germline V gene data show CDR1 as MNHEY and CDR2 as SVGAGI. CDR3 length: 15 residues. CDR3 residues: CASSTGQGFPSEAFF. The CDR3 bases are TGTGCCAGCAGCACGGGACAGGGATTCCCATCTGAAGCTTTCTTT.

The chain employs TRBV5-1 and TRBJ1-1, with TRBD1 as a possible D gene (6 bases). This CDR3 contains 13 residues. Per the germline V gene, CDR1 is SGHRS and CDR2 is YFSETQ. Trimming shortened V by 5 bases and J by 7 bases, and 15 bases separated the two germline ends. CDR3 in DNA: TGCGCCAGCAGTTCCAGGGGTCTCCGTGAAGCTTTCTTT. Its protein is CASSSRGLREAFF. The entire variable domain, with the rest obtained from reference TRBV5-1 and TRBJ1-1, is as follows: KAGVTQTPRYLIKTRGQQVTLSCSPISGHRSVSWYQQTPGQGLQFLFEYFSETQRNKGNFPGRFSGRQFSNSRSEMNVSTLELGDSALYLCASSSRGLREAFFGQGTRLTVV.

V gene TRBV7-6 combines with J gene TRBJ2-1; the match to TRBD2 covers 14 bases. Trimming cost V 5 bases and J 13 bases; bases outside gene matches: 7. Germline assignment: CDR1 SGHVS and CDR2 FNYEAQ. CDR3 length: 14 amino acids. CDR3 DNA sequence: TGTGCCAGCAGCCCAGGACTAGCGGGGGGTATCCAGTTCTTC. Protein product: CASSPGLAGGIQFF.

The chain links TRBV11-3 to TRBJ2-3, with D maybe TRBD1 (5 bases). The CDR3 has 13 amino acids. CDR1 SGHNT and CDR2 YENEEA come from the germline V gene. The V end was cut by 8 bases, the J end by 0 bases, with 9 bases between. CDR3 nucleotide sequence: TGTGCCAGCGGGCAGGGAAGCACAGATACGCAGTATTTT. Translating it yields CASGQGSTDTQYF. The full variable domain, in which reference TRBV11-3 and TRBJ2-3 provide the parts outside the CDR3, is EAGVVQSPRYKIIEKKQPVAFWCNPISGHNTLYWYLQNLGQGPELLIRYENEEAVDDSQLPKDRFSAERLKGVDSTLKIQPAELGDSAVYLCASGQGSTDTQYFGPGTRLTVL.

V and J are TRBV19 and TRBJ2-7; D perhaps matches TRBD2 (5 bases). V was pared by 5 bases and J by 0 bases, with 11 bases between. The CDR3 loop spans 14 amino acids. Germline CDR1 LNHDA, CDR2 SQIVND (reference sequence). The DNA of the CDR3 is TGTGCCAGTAGTTGGACTGCTAGCTCCTACGAGCAGTACTTC. This gives the protein CASSWTASSYEQYF.

This clone was detected once. The chain has TRBV19 and TRBJ1-1; a possible D gene is TRBD1 (5 bases). The V end lost 6 bases, the J end lost 1 base, and 15 bases lay between the germline ends. This CDR3 has 15 residues. Germline CDR1 LNHDA, CDR2 SQIVND (reference sequence). The CDR3 here is CASRAGPISNTEAFF. The CDR3 DNA sequence: TGTGCCAGTAGAGCGGGGCCTATATCGAACACTGAAGCTTTCTTT.

The chain recombines TRBV11-1 with TRBJ2-5, with D tentatively TRBD2 (6 bases). Germline V gene lookup returns CDR1 SGHAT and CDR2 FQDESV (reference sequence). The CDR3 is made up of 15 amino acids. Trimming removed 5 bases from V and 3 bases from J, with 16 bases in between. The CDR3 sequence: CASSTGPGGKETQYF. DNA for the CDR3: TGTGCCAGCAGCACGGGCCCCGGGGGAAAAGAGACCCAGTACTTC. The full variable domain, with the rest looked up from reference TRBV11-1 and TRBJ2-5, is EAEVAQSPRYKITEKSQAVAFWCDPISGHATLYWYRQILGQGPELLVQFQDESVVDDSQLPKDRFSAERLKGVDSTLKIQPAELGDSAMYLCASSTGPGGKETQYFGPGTRLLVL.

The CDR3 nucleotides are TGTGCCAGCAGCTCAGGGCCGACTGGAAACACCATATATTTT. This codes for CASSSGPTGNTIYF. This chain uses TRBV7-2 with TRBJ1-3, with D possibly matching TRBD1 (5 bases). V was shortened by 4 bases and J by 2 bases, with 9 bases between the two germline ends. The CDR3 totals 14 residues. Germline V lookup: CDR1 SGHTA, CDR2 FQGNSA. Filled out from reference TRBV7-2 and TRBJ1-3, the complete variable domain reads GAGVSQSPSNKVTEKGKDVELRCDPISGHTALYWYRQSLGQGLEFLIYFQGNSAPDKSGLPSDRFSAERTGGSVSTLTIQRTQQEDSAVYLCASSSGPTGNTIYFGEGSWLTVV.

The chain links TRBV2 to TRBJ1-1, with D maybe TRBD1 (6 bases). This CDR3 is 15 amino acids long. V shed 8 bases and J shed 3 bases, with 19 bases lying between them. Germline lookup yields CDR1 SNHLY and CDR2 FYNNEI. The CDR3 sequence is CASGQGIRWDTEAFF. The DNA for the CDR3 is TGTGCCAGCGGGCAGGGGATTCGTTGGGACACTGAAGCTTTCTTT.

The chain has TRBV19 and TRBJ1-6, with TRBD1 as a possible D gene (5 bases). Trimming left V 4 bases short and J 11 bases short, with 24 bases between. Germline CDR1 is LNHDA and CDR2 is SQIVND (reference sequence). This CDR3 has 17 residues. The DNA of the CDR3 is TGTGCCAGTAGTACCCCCCGGGACCACATTCTCATCGCACCCCTCCACTTT. The encoded protein is CASSTPRDHILIAPLHF.

This clone was seen only once. The chain couples TRBV5-1 to TRBJ2-5; TRBD1 is a possible D gene (5 bases). The CDR3 is 18 amino acids. Per the germline V gene, CDR1 is SGHRS and CDR2 is YFSETQ. With 0 bases removed from V and 2 bases from J, the gap between germline ends came to 20 bases. CDR3 nucleotides: TGCGCCAGCAGCTTGGTGACAGAGACTCACCAACGACAAGAGACCCAGTACTTC. Amino acids: CASSLVTETHQRQETQYF.

The V gene is TRBV27, the J gene TRBJ2-7; 7 bases fit TRBD1. This CDR3 comprises 13 residues. The germline V gene encodes CDR1 MNHEY and CDR2 SMNVEV (reference sequence). The V segment lost 6 bases and the J segment 4 bases; nucleotides outside the gene matches: 6. The CDR3 is CASSDGTEYEQYF. CDR3 sequence (DNA): TGTGCCAGCAGCGACGGGACAGAGTACGAGCAGTACTTC.

The chain combines TRBV11-2 with TRBJ1-2; D unclear. CDR3 length equals 14 residues. Per the germline V gene, CDR1 is SGHAT and CDR2 is FQNNGV. V was shortened by 5 bases and J by 4 bases, with 14 bases between the two germline ends. CDR3 bases: TGTGCCAGCAGCACCGTCGCCAACCCCTATGGCTACACCTTC. It yields the protein CASSTVANPYGYTF. The variable domain in full, with the rest retrieved from reference TRBV11-2 and TRBJ1-2, is EAGVAQSPRYKIIEKRQSVAFWCNPISGHATLYWYQQILGQGPKLLIQFQNNGVVDDSQLPKDRFSAERLKGVDSTLKIQPAKLEDSAVYLCASSTVANPYGYTFGSGTRLTVV.

J is TRBJ2-5 and V is TRBV27; maybe TRBD1 (6 bases). The CDR3 spans 13 residues. Germline V gene lookup returns CDR1 MNHEY and CDR2 SMNVEV (reference sequence). Trimming shortened V by 4 bases and J by 10 bases, and 16 bases separated the two germline ends. This CDR3 reads CASSSQGPQSQYF. The CDR3 bases are TGTGCCAGCAGTTCACAGGGACCGCAAAGCCAGTACTTC.

The chain employs TRBV2 and TRBJ2-5; 14 nucleotides match TRBD2. V lost 8 bases and J lost 2; bases outside the gene matches: 7. CDR1 and CDR2 from the germline V gene are SNHLY and FYNNEI. This CDR3 is built from 16 residues. CDR3 coding DNA: TGTGCCAGCGGCAAAGGACTAGCGGGGGGACAAGAGACCCAGTACTTC. The encoded protein is CASGKGLAGGQETQYF.

The rearrangement joins TRBV10-3 to TRBJ2-7, with D possibly being TRBD1 (6 bases). Germline loops: CDR1 ENHRY, CDR2 SYGVKD. V was cut by 5 bases and J by 5 bases, with 19 bases left in between. The CDR3 covers 15 residues. The CDR3 DNA is TGTGCCATCAGTCGTTTGGGGCAGGGGCCCCACGAGCAGTACTTC. Translation: CAISRLGQGPHEQYF.

This clone has just one count. The J gene is TRBJ2-7, the V gene TRBV5-1; 10 positions match TRBD2. Germline-derived CDR1 and CDR2 are SGHRS and YFSETQ. Trimming cost V 0 bases and J 5 bases; bases outside gene matches: 5. This CDR3 has 15 residues. The chain's CDR3 is CASSLVAGGGNEQYF. The CDR3 nucleotides are TGCGCCAGCAGCTTGGTAGCGGGGGGCGGCAACGAGCAGTACTTC.

This rearrangement joins TRBV3-1 (or the pseudogene TRBV3-2) to TRBJ2-1; D uncertain. In germline, CDR1 is LGHDT, CDR2 YNNKEL (reference sequence). V dropped 0 bases and J dropped 6 bases, with 9 bases sitting between them. CDR3 length equals 14 residues. As DNA, the CDR3 is TGTGCCAGCAGCCAAGATTCCGGGCCCAATGAGCAGTTCTTC. The encoded protein is CASSQDSGPNEQFF.

This chain joins TRBV10-1 and TRBJ1-1, with D maybe TRBD1 (5 bases). Germline V gene sequence: CDR1 WNHNN, CDR2 SYGVQD (reference sequence). Trimming removed 6 bases at V and 1 base at J, with 9 bases between. The CDR3 totals 13 residues. The CDR3: CASRDIENTEAFF. The CDR3 nucleotides read TGCGCCAGCAGGGACATCGAGAACACTGAAGCTTTCTTT.

The rearrangement uses TRBV27 and TRBJ2-7; 7 bases are shared with TRBD1. The length of the CDR3 is 15 residues. Germline lookup yields CDR1 MNHEY and CDR2 SMNVEV (reference sequence). V lost 6 bases, J lost 4 bases, and 12 bases stayed unmatched. The CDR3 nucleotides read TGTGCCAGCAGACACGGACAGGCCCCGAGTTACGAGCAGTACTTC. Amino acids: CASRHGQAPSYEQYF.

The J gene is TRBJ1-6, the V gene TRBV5-6, with a weak D call TRBD1 (5 bases). V gave up 1 base and J gave up 8 bases, with 16 bases separating them. CDR3 length: 16 amino acids. CDR1 is SGHDT, CDR2 YYEEEE, per germline. DNA of the CDR3: TGTGCCAGCAGCTTGCCAAGGGGCCTTGGCCATTCACCCCTCCACTTT. Residues: CASSLPRGLGHSPLHF. Combining the CDR3 with reference TRBV5-6 and TRBJ1-6 gives the whole variable domain DAGVTQSPTHLIKTRGQQVTLRCSPKSGHDTVSWYQQALGQGPQFIFQYYEEEERQRGNFPDRFSGHQFPNYSSELNVNALLLGDSALYLCASSLPRGLGHSPLHFGNGTRLTVT.

This rearrangement joins TRBV6-2 or TRBV6-3 to TRBJ1-1; maybe TRBD1 (5 bases). Per the germline V gene, CDR1 is MNHEY and CDR2 is SVGEGT. The CDR3 spans 17 residues. V dropped 4 bases and J dropped 0 bases, with 18 bases sitting between them. The CDR3 DNA reads TGTGCCAGCAGTTTCCGCGGGACCGAGGATTTGAACACTGAAGCTTTCTTT. Protein product: CASSFRGTEDLNTEAFF.

The chain combines TRBV4-1 with TRBJ1-4, with D unclear. V was pared by 1 base and J by 5 bases, with 8 bases between. The CDR3 has 14 residues. The germline V gene encodes CDR1 MGHRA and CDR2 YSYEKL. As DNA, the CDR3 is TGCGCCAGCAGCCAAGTTCGTGGGAATGAAAAACTGTTTTTT. It codes for CASSQVRGNEKLFF.

The CDR3 protein is CASSLMTGRTNSPLHF. In nucleotides, the CDR3 is TGTGCCAGCAGTCTGATGACAGGGAGGACGAATTCACCCCTCCACTTT. The genes are TRBV27 and TRBJ1-6; 7 positions agree with TRBD1. CDR3 size: 16 residues. Trimming at V came to 5 bases and at J to 7 bases, leaving 11 bases not matched to a gene. In germline, CDR1 is MNHEY, CDR2 SMNVEV (reference sequence).

The rearrangement links TRBV27 to TRBJ1-1; 9 nucleotides line up with TRBD1. With V trimmed by 1 base and J by 3 bases, 9 bases remained unmatched. The length of the CDR3 is 17 residues. Germline lookup yields CDR1 MNHEY and CDR2 SMNVEV (reference sequence). CDR3 bases: TGTGCCAGCAGTTTATACAGGGGGCGCAGAGGGGACACTGAAGCTTTCTTT. It encodes CASSLYRGRRGDTEAFF.

This rearrangement joins TRBV19 to TRBJ1-2; TRBD1 matches 8 bases. V shed 8 bases and J 4 bases; nucleotides not matched to a gene: 18. This CDR3 has 17 residues. CDR1 LNHDA and CDR2 SQIVND come from the germline V gene (reference sequence). The CDR3: CASFYPGVAGTGYGYTF. As DNA, the CDR3 is TGTGCCAGTTTCTACCCGGGTGTGGCAGGGACAGGCTATGGCTACACCTTC.

V and J are TRBV29-1 and TRBJ2-5; tentatively, D is TRBD2 (6 bases). The CDR3 contains 11 residues. Germline CDR1 reads SQVTM; CDR2 reads ANQGSEA. V was shortened by 4 bases and J by 7 bases, with 10 bases between the two germline ends. CDR3 coding DNA: TGCAGCGTTGGATGGGAGGTGACCCAGTACTTC. It is translated as CSVGWEVTQYF. Looking up the rest from reference TRBV29-1 and TRBJ2-5 gives the full variable domain: SAVISQKPSRDICQRGTSLTIQCQVDSQVTMMFWYRQQPGQSLTLIATANQGSEATYESGFVIDKFPISRPNLTFSTLTVSNMSPEDSSIYLCSVGWEVTQYFGPGTRLLVL.